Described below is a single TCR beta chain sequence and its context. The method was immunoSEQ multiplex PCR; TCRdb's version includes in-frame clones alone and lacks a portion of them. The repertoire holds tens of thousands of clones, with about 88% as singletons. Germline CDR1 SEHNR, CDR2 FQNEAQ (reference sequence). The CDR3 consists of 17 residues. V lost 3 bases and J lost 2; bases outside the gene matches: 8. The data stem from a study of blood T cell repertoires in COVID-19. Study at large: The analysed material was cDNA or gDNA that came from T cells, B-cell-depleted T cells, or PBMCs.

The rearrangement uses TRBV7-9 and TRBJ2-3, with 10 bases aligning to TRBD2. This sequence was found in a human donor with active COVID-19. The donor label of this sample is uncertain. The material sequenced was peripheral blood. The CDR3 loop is CASSLSASGGPTDTQYF. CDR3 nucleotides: TGTGCCAGCAGCTTGTCTGCTAGCGGGGGCCCCACAGATACGCAGTATTTT. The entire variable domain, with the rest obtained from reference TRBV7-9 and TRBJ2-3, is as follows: DTGVSQNPRHKITKRGQNVTFRCDPISEHNRLYWYRQTLGQGPEFLTYFQNEAQLEKSRLLSDRFSAERPKGSFSTLEIQRTEQGDSAMYLCASSLSASGGPTDTQYFGPGTRLTVL.